The entry below describes one T cell receptor beta chain. This receptor's antigen is unknown. Nothing much larger sits one base from this clone, and base qualities are not available. These data originate in a study of cytomegalovirus exposure and HLA in healthy donors (dated by TCRdb to the late 2010s). Describing the broader study: An earlier analysis of approximately 640 of the donors reported approximately 300 Gb of sequence data and more than 90 million unique TCR beta sequences from roughly 180 million T cells. Approximately 300 gigabases of sequencing data and tens of millions of unique TCR sequences made up an early release that covered nearly 650 HLA-typed donors. Among the roughly 400 genotyped donors, roughly 80% belonged to the genetic ancestry cluster associated with self-reported Caucasian donors. The study aimed to test whether cataloging public T cell receptors could reveal signatures of past pathogen exposure. The study profiled the T cell repertoires of fewer than 850 subjects by immunosequencing and related them to cytomegalovirus serostatus. A separate validation cohort of 100 to 150 different subjects was used in addition to the roughly 700-subject first cohort. High-throughput TCR immunosequencing, statistical association of individual TCRs with disease status, and machine learning were combined to predict cytomegalovirus infection status. To study patterns of TCR occurrence, a later analysis re-analyzed previously published TCR beta repertoires from 666 donors and added high-resolution HLA genotyping. Rather than drawing on any new phenotypic data, the later analysis identified candidate immune exposures from TCR beta sequences and the way those sequences occurred across donors. An earlier analysis of about 620 of the donors applied high-throughput TCR beta sequencing to assess whether each TCR beta V gene segment acted as functional or pseudogenic. Donor age, sex, ethnicity and CMV serostatus were compiled alongside the repertoire data. In a later genetic analysis, genome-wide SNP genotypes for about 55% of the roughly 700 donors were used, and that subset was treated as a discovery cohort. Every discovery cohort repertoire had been produced on one sequencing platform. HLA typing covered class I and class II loci at four-digit resolution. The number of typed donors differed by locus: about 620-630 for A, B, C, DRB1 and DQB1; some 500 for DQA1; 606 for DPA1; and 400 to 480 for DPB1. Several DR-DQ haplotypes were treated as single units for association and clustering because of strong linkage in the cohort. Among around 400 genotyped donors of the cohort, an average of around 240,000 unique TCR beta nucleotide sequences were sequenced per donor, about a sixth of them non-productive.

From the germline V gene (reference sequence), CDR1 is SGHNT and CDR2 is YYREEE. There are 16 amino acids in the CDR3, from cysteine to phenylalanine inclusive. The retained sequence is limited to the CDR3, 48 bases, with the frame set at the first base. V is reduced by 9 bases and J by 2 bases, leaving a spacing of 22 bases between them. The cohort was made up of 666 healthy bone marrow donors. At the time of sampling, all cohort members were nominally healthy, though unrecorded immune exposures were likely present. The donor tested CMV seropositive, placing the donor among the approximately 290 seropositive members of the cohort. A peripheral blood sample was collected from each donor, and TCR beta sequencing was performed on peripheral blood mononuclear cells. The Qiagen DNeasy Blood Extraction Kit was used to extract genomic DNA from the blood cell samples. The study at large found these results: The only immune exposure information available for the cohort was CMV serostatus. In a later analysis, HLA-associated TCR beta chains showed more clonal expansion and lower generation probabilities than non-associated chains that were equally common. Several of the top co-occurrence clusters appeared to be linked to parvovirus B19, influenza, CMV and Epstein-Barr virus, according to a later analysis. In a later analysis, most CMV-associated TCR beta chains were found to appear HLA-restricted, with HLA associations seemingly driven largely by CMV exposure. According to the authors, the approach could potentially be generalized to other disease states and immunological phenotypes. Cytomegalovirus status was reported to be diagnosed by the classifier with high specificity and sensitivity in both the original and validation cohorts. The presence/absence analyses assumed that sequencing depth was roughly uniform across donors, and that assumption may not be true. Some IMGT-functional V segments, including TRBV6-2 and TRBV6-3, could not be distinguished by the 87-base-pair reads and were therefore excluded. According to a later genetic analysis, donors in an Asian-associated ancestry cluster had fewer N-insertions in productive TCRs than the approximately 710-donor mean. A later analysis found that TCR association rates varied across HLA loci, with DRB1 alleles showing the most associated TCRs and HLA-C alleles the fewest. In an earlier analysis of about 600 of the donors, most TCR beta V segments appeared in productive rearrangements about 87% or about 30% of the time, broadly matching IMGT annotations. Across donors, most TCR sequences were observed very rarely, whereas some public TCRs were present in many individuals. Strong co-occurrence of HLA alleles, especially DR and DQ, made assigning TCR associations to individual alleles difficult. A further reported finding was that TCR beta sequences accurately predicted the HLA-A and HLA-B alleles for most subjects in the first cohort. A cluster of highly shared sequence variants was judged likely to be a technical artifact of the sequencing pipeline. In a later genetic analysis, a missense DCLRE1C variant was associated with V-gene and J-gene trimming of TCR beta chains, and the association was replicated in an independent cohort. In this cohort, only TCR beta chains were sequenced, and detectable features were limited by the absence of alpha or paired-chain data. In vitro tests confirmed that a few of the cytomegalovirus-associated TCR beta chains recognize cytomegalovirus antigens. Correlated functional status among segregating V segments might be attributable to linkage disequilibrium, but an unknown experimental factor could not be ruled out. The earlier analysis of around 600 of the donors excluded over 15 rarely observed V segments, including chromosome 9 orphons, because counts were too low. Because HLA typing was unavailable for some donors at each locus, only the typed subset was used in association tests. At a false discovery rate of 0.05, a later analysis linked fewer than 20,000 TCR beta sequences to specific HLA alleles. The study listed 164 TCR beta chains as associated with cytomegalovirus.

Receptors were amplified or captured by the immunoSEQ multiplex PCR assay. The multiplex PCR relied on a mix of 60 forward primers for TCR Vbeta segments and 13 reverse primers for TCR Jbeta segments. Amplification of the CDR3 region of rearranged TCR beta genes was performed with a multiplex PCR assay on genomic DNA. Amplified TCR beta libraries were sequenced as 87-base-pair reads on the Illumina HiSeq System. Per the source publication's procedure: Across the 700 or so repertoires, a later analysis counted tens of millions of unique TCR beta chains, roughly 11 million of which were shared by at least two donors. Raw reads were error-corrected and collapsed into unique sequences with a nearest-neighbor algorithm that merged closely related sequences to remove PCR and sequencing errors. V, D and J gene segments were assigned by aligning CDR3 sequences to IMGT reference sequences. For a sequence to be retained, a match of at least six nucleotides to both a V gene segment and a J gene segment was required. A rearrangement was called productive if the CDR3 had no stop codons and remained in frame with V and J, and every other rearrangement was called non-productive. Following IMGT convention, CDR3 was defined as the stretch from the second conserved V-encoded cysteine to the conserved J-encoded phenylalanine. In an earlier analysis of around 570 of the donors, sequences lacking an unambiguous match to a single V gene segment were excluded. An earlier analysis of about 590 of the donors classified V segments as functional when productive rearrangements were above 56.7% and as segregating when the standard deviation between donors was above 5%. A statistical classification framework was built to diagnose cytomegalovirus status from the catalog of TCR beta chain sequences. V and J gene assignment, in a later analysis, came from comparing TCR nucleotide sequences with IMGT/GENE-DB human TR gene sequences. In a later analysis, CDR3 sequences and most-parsimonious VDJ recombination scenarios were assigned using the TCRdist pipeline. A later analysis defined each TCR beta chain by its CDR3 amino acid sequence plus V-gene family, and excluded reads lacking a unique V-gene family. To address suspected cross-contamination and a sequencing artifact, a later analysis removed 592 highly shared, low-generation-probability nucleotide sequences. A later analysis calculated a clonal expansion index for each public chain from normalized within-repertoire ranks of inferred template counts. In a later analysis, generation probabilities were computed using a VDJ recombination model fitted to out-of-frame rearrangements, and the results were checked against IGoR. In a later analysis, TCR-TCR, TCR-HLA and TCR-CMV co-occurrence was scored with hypergeometric tests, and a repertoire-size bias correction was applied to TCR pairs. In a later analysis, false discovery rates were estimated by permuting HLA or CMV assignments 20 times. In a later analysis, co-occurring TCRs were grouped with DBSCAN, and TCRdist sequence similarity was added when clustering was performed within HLA-allele-positive subsets. Repertoires with fewer than 30,000 or more than 120,000 public chains were left out of co-occurrence clustering, as were about five repertoires with anomalous nucleotide sharing. Sourced from immuneACCESS, this table was stored by TCRdb with only in-frame sequences that have V and J called. A share of the clones is absent; for the studies checked, an unresolved V gene accounts for under half, and the remainder has no known explanation. That table is the source of V, J and clone size, and D and trimming were worked out from the DNA. The table for this sample lists 160,000 or so clones; about three quarters of them were counted only once. Roughly 4.5% of the sample goes to the ten largest clones.

The TCR sequence derives from a man aged 18 to 29 in good health and CMV-seropositive. Recombination linked TRBV5-4 to TRBJ2-3; a confident D gene designation cannot be given. The sequenced sample was PBMCs. The CDR3 region reads CATTPKRLSDTDTQYF. In nucleotides, the sequence is TGTGCCACCACCCCTAAGCGACTGTCTGACACAGATACGCAGTATTTT.